The 10 T cell receptor beta chains below were found in one sample sequenced in a study of early T cells in non-severe SARS-CoV-2 infection. TCRdb called the 5' RACE reads again in MiXCR, with one record for every CDR3 protein. The sample has around 50,000 distinct CDR3 sequences, around 12% seen once. The source material was whole blood. The receptors were gathered from an adult who was a healthcare worker with PCR-confirmed SARS-CoV-2 infection or an uninfected control (not recorded which).

This chain uses TRBV7-3 with TRBJ1-1; no definite D call. Trimming took 3 bases from V and 1 from J, leaving 6 bases between them. CDR1 SGHTA and CDR2 FQGTGA come from the germline V gene. CDR3 length: 13 residues. The CDR3 nucleotides are TGTGCCAGCAGCTTCGACGGGAACACTGAAGCTTTCTTT. Its translation is CASSFDGNTEAFF.

The V call is TRBV11-2, the J call TRBJ2-5; D possibly uses TRBD1 or TRBD2 (5 bases each). Deletions cut 3 bases from V and 1 base from J, with 12 bases between. The CDR3 consists of 15 residues. Germline V CDR1 and CDR2: SGHAT, FQNNGV. The CDR3 coding sequence is TGTGCCAGCAGCTTGGGACGAAGGATCCAAGAGACCCAGTACTTC. Protein product: CASSLGRRIQETQYF.

This clonotype has at least ten counts. The rearrangement uses TRBV6-1 and TRBJ2-7, with D hard to call. Looked up from germline, CDR1 is MNHNS and CDR2 is SASEGT. The CDR3 loop spans 10 amino acids. V gave up 8 bases and J gave up 2 bases, with 4 bases separating them. CDR3 region: CASGAYEQYF. The CDR3 DNA reads TGTGCCAGCGGAGCCTACGAGCAGTACTTC.

This clonotype has more than one count but fewer than ten. The chain links TRBV7-3 to TRBJ2-1, with D perhaps matching TRBD2 (5 bases). V was cut by 4 bases and J by 3 bases, with 13 bases left in between. Germline-derived CDR1 and CDR2 are SGHTA and FQGTGA. The CDR3 contains 15 residues. The CDR3 reads CASSSGISHYNEQFF. DNA of the CDR3: TGTGCCAGCAGCTCCGGGATAAGTCACTACAATGAGCAGTTCTTC. The full variable domain, its missing parts supplied by reference TRBV7-3 and TRBJ2-1, is GAGVSQTPSNKVTEKGKYVELRCDPISGHTALYWYRQSLGQGPEFLIYFQGTGAADDSGLPNDRFFAVRPEGSVSTLKIQRTERGDSAVYLCASSSGISHYNEQFFGPGTRLTVL.

This clonotype was found a few times. The V and J genes are TRBV6-6 and TRBJ2-7; D is possibly TRBD1 or TRBD2 (5 bases each). Per the germline V gene, CDR1 is MNHNY and CDR2 is SVGAGI (reference sequence). This CDR3 comprises 15 residues. The V end was cut by 0 bases, the J end by 2 bases, with 11 bases between. In DNA form, the CDR3 reads TGTGCCAGCAGTTACTCGACAGCGGATACCTACGAGCAGTACTTC. Its protein product is CASSYSTADTYEQYF.

In this sample, this clonotype turned up many times. The J gene is TRBJ1-1, the V gene TRBV7-9; 8 bases fit TRBD1. Per germline, CDR1 SEHNR and CDR2 FQNEAQ (reference sequence). The trim removed 2 bases at V and 4 bases at J, leaving 9 bases unmatched. CDR3 size: 16 residues. The CDR3 coding sequence is TGTGCCAGCAGCTTATACAGGGGGGCGAAGGTCACTGAAGCTTTCTTT. Translated, it gives CASSLYRGAKVTEAFF.

This clonotype was observed a few times. The rearrangement uses TRBV7-8 and TRBJ2-1; TRBD2 matches at 13 bases. The CDR3 spans 15 residues. V lost 5 bases and J lost 8; bases outside the gene matches: 6. The germline CDR1 and CDR2 sequences are SGHVS and FQNEAQ. The CDR3 coding sequence is TGTGCCAGCAGCCCTCGACTAGCGGGAGGACATGAGCAGTTCTTC. Amino acids: CASSPRLAGGHEQFF.

This clonotype was found a few times. The rearrangement joins TRBV29-1 to TRBJ2-1; no firm D call. Per germline, CDR1 SQVTM and CDR2 ANQGSEA. Trimming cost V 7 bases and J 6 bases, with 7 bases left between them. The CDR3 loop spans 10 amino acids. The CDR3, as DNA: TGCAGCGCCGGCCCCAATGAGCAGTTCTTC. It codes for CSAGPNEQFF.

The CDR3 DNA reads TGCAGCGTTGTAGGACAGGGAAAGTTGACTGAAGCTTTCTTT. Protein product: CSVVGQGKLTEAFF. V and J are TRBV29-1 and TRBJ1-1, with 8 bases aligning to TRBD1. After removal of 4 bases from V and 5 bases from J, the junction contained 9 bases not matched to a gene. Germline V gives CDR1 SQVTM, CDR2 ANQGSEA. The CDR3 covers 14 residues.

Remarks on this clonotype: With a much larger clone just one base away, this may be a read error. The final CDR3 position lacks the conserved phenylalanine or tryptophan, pointing to a likely read error. The V call is TRBV20-1, the J call TRBJ2-1, with 10 bases fitting TRBD1. V dropped 5 bases and J dropped 8; count of bases not matched to a gene: 12. Looked up from germline, CDR1 is DFQATT and CDR2 is SNEGSKA (reference sequence). The CDR3 spans 15 residues. In DNA, the CDR3 is TGCAGTGCTGGTGAGCGGGACAGGGGCCTCTATGAGCAGTTCTCC. Amino acids: CSAGERDRGLYEQFS.